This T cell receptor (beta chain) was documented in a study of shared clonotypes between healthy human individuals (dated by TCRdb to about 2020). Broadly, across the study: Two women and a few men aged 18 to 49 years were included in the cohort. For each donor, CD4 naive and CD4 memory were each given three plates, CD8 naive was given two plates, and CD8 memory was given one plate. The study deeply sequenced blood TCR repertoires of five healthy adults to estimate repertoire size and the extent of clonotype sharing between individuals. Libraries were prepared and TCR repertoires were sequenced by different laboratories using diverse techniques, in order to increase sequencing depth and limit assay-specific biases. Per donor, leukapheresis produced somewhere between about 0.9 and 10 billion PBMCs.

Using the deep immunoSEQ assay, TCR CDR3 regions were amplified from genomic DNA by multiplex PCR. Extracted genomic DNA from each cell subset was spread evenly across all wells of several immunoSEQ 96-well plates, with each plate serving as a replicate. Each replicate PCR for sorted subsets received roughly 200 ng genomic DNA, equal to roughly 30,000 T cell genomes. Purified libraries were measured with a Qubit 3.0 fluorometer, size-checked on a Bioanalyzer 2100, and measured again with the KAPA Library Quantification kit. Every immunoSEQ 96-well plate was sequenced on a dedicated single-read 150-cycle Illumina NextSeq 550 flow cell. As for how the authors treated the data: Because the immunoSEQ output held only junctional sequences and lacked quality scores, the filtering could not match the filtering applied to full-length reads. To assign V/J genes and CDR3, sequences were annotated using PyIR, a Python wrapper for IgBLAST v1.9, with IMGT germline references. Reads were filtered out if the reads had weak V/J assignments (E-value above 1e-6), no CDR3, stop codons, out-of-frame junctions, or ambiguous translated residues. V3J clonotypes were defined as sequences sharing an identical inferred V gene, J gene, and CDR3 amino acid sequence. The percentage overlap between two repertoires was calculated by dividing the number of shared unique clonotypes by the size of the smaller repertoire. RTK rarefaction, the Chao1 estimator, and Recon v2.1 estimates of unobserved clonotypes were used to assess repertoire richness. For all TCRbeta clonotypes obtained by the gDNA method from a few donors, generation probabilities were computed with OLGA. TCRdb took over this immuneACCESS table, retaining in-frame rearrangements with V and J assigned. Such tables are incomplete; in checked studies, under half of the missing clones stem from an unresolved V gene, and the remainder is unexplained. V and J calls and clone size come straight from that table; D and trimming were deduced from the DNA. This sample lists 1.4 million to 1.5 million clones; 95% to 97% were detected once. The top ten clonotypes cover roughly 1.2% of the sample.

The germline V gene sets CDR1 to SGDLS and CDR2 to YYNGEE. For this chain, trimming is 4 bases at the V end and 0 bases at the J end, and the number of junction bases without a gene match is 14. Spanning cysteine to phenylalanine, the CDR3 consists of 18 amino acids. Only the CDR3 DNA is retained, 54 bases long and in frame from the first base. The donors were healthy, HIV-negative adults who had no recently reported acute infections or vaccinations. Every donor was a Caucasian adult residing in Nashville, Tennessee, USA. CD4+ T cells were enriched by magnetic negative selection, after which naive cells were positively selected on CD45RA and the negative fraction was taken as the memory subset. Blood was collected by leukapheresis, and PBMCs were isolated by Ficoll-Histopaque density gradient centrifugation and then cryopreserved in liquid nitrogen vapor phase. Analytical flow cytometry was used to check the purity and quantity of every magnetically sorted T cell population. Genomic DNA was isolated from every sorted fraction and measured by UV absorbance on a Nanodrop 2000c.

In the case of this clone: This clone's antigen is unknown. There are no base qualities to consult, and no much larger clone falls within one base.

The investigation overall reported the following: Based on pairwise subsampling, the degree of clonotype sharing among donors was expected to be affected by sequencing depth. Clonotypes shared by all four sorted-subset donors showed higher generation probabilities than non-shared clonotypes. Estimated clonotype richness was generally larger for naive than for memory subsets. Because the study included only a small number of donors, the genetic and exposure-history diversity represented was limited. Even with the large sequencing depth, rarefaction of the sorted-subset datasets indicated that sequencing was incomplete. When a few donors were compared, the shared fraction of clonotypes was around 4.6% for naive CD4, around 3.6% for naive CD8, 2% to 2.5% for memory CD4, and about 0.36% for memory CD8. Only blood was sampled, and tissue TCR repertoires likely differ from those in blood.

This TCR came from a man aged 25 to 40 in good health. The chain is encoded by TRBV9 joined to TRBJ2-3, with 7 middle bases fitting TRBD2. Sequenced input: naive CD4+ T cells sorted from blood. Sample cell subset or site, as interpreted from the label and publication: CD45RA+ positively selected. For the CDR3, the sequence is CASSSGLPGSSSTDTQYF. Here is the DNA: TGTGCCAGCAGCTCGGGACTACCAGGGAGTTCTAGCACAGATACGCAGTATTTT.